This note documents a single T cell receptor (beta chain) sequence. A single record per CDR3 protein comes from TCRdb applying MiXCR to the reads. Altogether approximately 490,000 distinct CDR3 sequences are present, around 10% being singletons, with the ten largest covering about 9.4%. This entry belongs to a study of T cell repertoires in cytomegalovirus infection. Turning to the study itself: Based on public TCR beta signatures, there were indications of CMV infection and of a matching HLA type.

The V and J ends lost 2 bases and 3 bases respectively, with 12 bases between them. This CDR3 contains 14 residues. Germline V lookup: CDR1 SGHRS, CDR2 YFSETQ. This TCR derives from a human donor in good health (CMV status not recorded). Some clones in this sample may be carry-over from other donors' samples. The chain couples TRBV5-1 to TRBJ2-7; a possible D gene is TRBD1 (6 bases). Sequenced: PBMCs. The CDR3 loop reads CASSLQGPLYEQYF. In nucleotides, the CDR3 is TGCGCCAGCAGCTTACAGGGCCCTCTCTACGAGCAGTACTTC.